The 7 T cell receptor beta chains below were found in one sample sequenced in a study of T cell responses to AZD1222 COVID-19 vaccine. Produced via immunoSEQ multiplex PCR; TCRdb's table is partial and in-frame only. This sample carries approximately 220,000 clones, about 93% of them seen once, and the ten largest clones take 0.95% to 1.1%. This specimen was peripheral blood, taken on day 0 of MenACWY control vaccination. The receptor source for this set is an adult in good health.

The chain joins TRBV3-1 (or the pseudogene TRBV3-2) to TRBJ1-5; TRBD1 matches at 8 bases. J was trimmed by 4 bases and V by 5 bases; bases with no gene match: 4. The CDR3 has 14 amino acids. Per germline, CDR1 LGHDT and CDR2 YNNKEL (reference sequence). Written as DNA, the CDR3 is TGTGCCAGCAGCTGGACAGGGCAAAATCAGCCCCAGCATTTT. Its protein product is CASSWTGQNQPQHF.

This sequence joins TRBV2 and TRBJ1-4; TRBD1 aligns across 7 bases. CDR1 and CDR2 from the germline V gene are SNHLY and FYNNEI. The CDR3 spans 15 residues. V lost 5 bases to trimming and J lost 5 bases; unmatched junction nucleotides: 8. DNA of the CDR3: TGTGCCAGCAGTACTCAGGGGGGGATGAATGAAAAACTGTTTTTT. Translation: CASSTQGGMNEKLFF.

V is TRBV4-3 and J is TRBJ2-1; possibly TRBD2 for D (6 bases). Deletions cut 0 bases from V and 9 bases from J, with 21 bases between. Germline CDR1 LGHNA, CDR2 YSLEER. This CDR3 is 17 amino acids long. CDR3 DNA: TGCGCCAGCAGCCAAGATCGGAGCACCTTAGGGAGGTCTGAGCAGTTCTTC. As protein: CASSQDRSTLGRSEQFF.

This chain links TRBV19 with TRBJ1-6, with D tentatively TRBD1 (6 bases). V was shortened by 4 bases and J by 14 bases, with 24 bases between the two germline ends. CDR1 is LNHDA and CDR2 is SQIVND in the germline V gene (reference sequence). The CDR3 is 16 residues long. For the CDR3, the DNA is TGTGCCAGTAGTACTAGGGACATCCGGGCCTCGCGGGCCCTCCACTTT. As protein: CASSTRDIRASRALHF.

This sequence joins TRBV10-3 and TRBJ2-7; D might be TRBD1 or TRBD2, each matching 5 bases. V was cut by 8 bases and J by 2 bases, with 10 bases left in between. This CDR3 contains 12 residues. Germline CDR1 reads ENHRY; CDR2 reads SYGVKD. The chain's CDR3 is CAIGRGAYEQYF. CDR3 bases: TGTGCCATCGGTAGGGGAGCCTACGAGCAGTACTTC.

This clone was counted a single time. V gene TRBV3-1 (or the pseudogene TRBV3-2) combines with J gene TRBJ1-2, with 8 bases aligning to TRBD1. The V segment lost 3 bases and the J segment 10 bases; nucleotides outside the gene matches: 7. The CDR3 totals 13 residues. CDR1 and CDR2 from the germline V gene are LGHDT and YNNKEL (reference sequence). The CDR3 bases are TGTGCCAGCAGCCAGTTACAGGGGGACCTCTACACCTTC. Its protein product is CASSQLQGDLYTF.

This sequence joins TRBV27 and TRBJ1-2; 7 nucleotides align to TRBD1. This CDR3 region has 17 residues. Germline V CDR1 and CDR2: MNHEY, SMNVEV (reference sequence). J gave up 5 bases and V 6 bases, and 18 bases lay outside the gene matches. This CDR3 is CASSPERTGVLVYGYTF. The CDR3 nucleotides read TGTGCCAGCAGCCCCGAACGTACAGGGGTCCTTGTTTATGGCTACACCTTC.